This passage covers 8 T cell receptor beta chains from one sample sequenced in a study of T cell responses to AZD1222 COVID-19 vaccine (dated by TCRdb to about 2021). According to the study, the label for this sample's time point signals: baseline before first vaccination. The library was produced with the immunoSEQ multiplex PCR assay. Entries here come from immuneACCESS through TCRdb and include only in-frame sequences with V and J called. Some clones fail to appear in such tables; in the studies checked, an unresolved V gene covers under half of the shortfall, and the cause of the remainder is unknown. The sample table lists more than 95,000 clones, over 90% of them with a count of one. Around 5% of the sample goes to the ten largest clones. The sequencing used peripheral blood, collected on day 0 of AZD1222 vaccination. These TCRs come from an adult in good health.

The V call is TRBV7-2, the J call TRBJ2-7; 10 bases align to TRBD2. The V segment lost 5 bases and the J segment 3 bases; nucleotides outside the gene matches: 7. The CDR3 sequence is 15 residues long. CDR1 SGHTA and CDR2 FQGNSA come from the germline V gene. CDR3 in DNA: TGTGCCAGCAGCCGCGGGACTAGCGATTTCTACGAGCAGTACTTC. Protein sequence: CASSRGTSDFYEQYF.

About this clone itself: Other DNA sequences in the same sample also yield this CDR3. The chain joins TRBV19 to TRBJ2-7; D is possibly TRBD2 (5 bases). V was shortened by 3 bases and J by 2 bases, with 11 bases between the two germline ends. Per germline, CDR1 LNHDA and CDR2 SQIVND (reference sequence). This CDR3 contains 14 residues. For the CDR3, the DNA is TGTGCCAGTAGTATTGGCGGAGGTGCCTACGAGCAGTACTTC. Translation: CASSIGGGAYEQYF.

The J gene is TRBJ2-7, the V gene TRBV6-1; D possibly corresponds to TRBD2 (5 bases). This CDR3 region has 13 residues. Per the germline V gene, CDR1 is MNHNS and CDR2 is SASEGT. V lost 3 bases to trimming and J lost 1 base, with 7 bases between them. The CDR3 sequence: CASSESGSYEQYF. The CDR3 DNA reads TGTGCCAGCAGTGAGTCGGGATCCTACGAGCAGTACTTC.

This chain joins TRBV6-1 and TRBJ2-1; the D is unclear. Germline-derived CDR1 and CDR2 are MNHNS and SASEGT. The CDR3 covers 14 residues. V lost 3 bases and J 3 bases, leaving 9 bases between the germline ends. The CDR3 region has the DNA TGTGCCAGCAGTGATCTGTTCTACTACAATGAGCAGTTCTTC. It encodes CASSDLFYYNEQFF.

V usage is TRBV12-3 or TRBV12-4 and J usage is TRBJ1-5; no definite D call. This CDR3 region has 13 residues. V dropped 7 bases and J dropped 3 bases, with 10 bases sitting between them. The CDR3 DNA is TGTGCCAGCACTGTAGGAACCAATCAGCCCCAGCATTTT. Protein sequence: CASTVGTNQPQHF.

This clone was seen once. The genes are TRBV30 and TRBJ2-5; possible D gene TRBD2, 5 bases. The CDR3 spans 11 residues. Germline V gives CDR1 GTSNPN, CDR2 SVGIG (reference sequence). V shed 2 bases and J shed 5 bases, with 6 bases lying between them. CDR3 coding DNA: TGTGCCTGGAGTACGGGGGAGACCCAGTACTTC. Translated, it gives CAWSTGETQYF.

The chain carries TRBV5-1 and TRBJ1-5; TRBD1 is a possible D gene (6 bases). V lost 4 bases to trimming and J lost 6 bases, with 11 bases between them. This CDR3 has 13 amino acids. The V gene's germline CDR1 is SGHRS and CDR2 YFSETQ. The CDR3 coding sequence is TGCGCCAGCAGCAGGGAGGGGGGTCAGCCCCAGCATTTT. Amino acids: CASSREGGQPQHF.

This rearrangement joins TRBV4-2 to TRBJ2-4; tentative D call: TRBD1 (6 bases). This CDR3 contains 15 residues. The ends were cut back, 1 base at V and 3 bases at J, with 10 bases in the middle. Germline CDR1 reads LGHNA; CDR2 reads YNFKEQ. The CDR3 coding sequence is TGTGCCAGCAGCCAAGGAGGACAGAACAAAAACATTCAGTACTTC. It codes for CASSQGGQNKNIQYF.